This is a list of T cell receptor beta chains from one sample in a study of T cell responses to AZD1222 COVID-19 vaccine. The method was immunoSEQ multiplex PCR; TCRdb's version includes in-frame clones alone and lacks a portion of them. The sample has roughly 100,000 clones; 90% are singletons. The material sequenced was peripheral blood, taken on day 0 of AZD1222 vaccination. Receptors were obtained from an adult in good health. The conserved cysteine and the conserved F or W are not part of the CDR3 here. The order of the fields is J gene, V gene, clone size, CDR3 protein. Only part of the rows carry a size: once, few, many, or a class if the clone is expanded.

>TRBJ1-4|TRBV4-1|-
ASSQVRTGGARGKLF
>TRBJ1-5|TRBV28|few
ASRGGARRQPQH
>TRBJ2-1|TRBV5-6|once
ASSLLAGSNEQF
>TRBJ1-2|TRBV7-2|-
ASTSYGLGYT
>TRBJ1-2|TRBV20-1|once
SASVGSKGYT
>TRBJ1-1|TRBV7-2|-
ASSLGPGSYDTEAF
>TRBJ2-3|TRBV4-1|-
ASSRADTGVPDTQY
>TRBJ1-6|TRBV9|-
ASSVSDRAHNSPLH
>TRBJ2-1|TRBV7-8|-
ASRQPGTVDNEQF
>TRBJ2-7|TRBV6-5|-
AIRDGISYEQY
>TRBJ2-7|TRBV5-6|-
ASSLVGDLEQY
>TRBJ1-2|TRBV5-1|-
ASSLDPGSHYGYT
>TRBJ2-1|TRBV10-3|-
AINGDLSYNEQF
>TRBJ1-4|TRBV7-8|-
ASSSMGATNEKLF
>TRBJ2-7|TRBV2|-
ASSVDRAPSYEQY
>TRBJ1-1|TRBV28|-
ASSLSGTGSTEAF
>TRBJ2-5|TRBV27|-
ASSPLSSRDSWTETQY
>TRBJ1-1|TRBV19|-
ASSQLPGTSEAF
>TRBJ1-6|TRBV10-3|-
AISGSGGTVSSYNSPLH
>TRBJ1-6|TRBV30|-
AWSYRGSNSPLH
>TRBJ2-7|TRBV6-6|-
ASTPIDRGRHEQY
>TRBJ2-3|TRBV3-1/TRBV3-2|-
ASSRGRAPDTQY
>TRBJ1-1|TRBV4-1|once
ASSQDLGVRTEAF
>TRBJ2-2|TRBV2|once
ASNEGASTGELF
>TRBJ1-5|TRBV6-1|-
ASSEVTENQPQH
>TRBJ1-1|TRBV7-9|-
ASSLLGTGGGRGTEAF
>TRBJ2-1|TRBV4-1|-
ASSQDRGRGANEQF
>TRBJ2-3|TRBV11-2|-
ASSLGSGADTQY
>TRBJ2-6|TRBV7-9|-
ASRINLDLNVLT
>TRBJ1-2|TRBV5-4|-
ASSGTGVSYGYT
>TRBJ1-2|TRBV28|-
ASSPFLGAHGYT
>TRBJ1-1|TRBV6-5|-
ASSPIRQGMTEAF
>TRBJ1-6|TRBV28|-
ASATGLNSPLH
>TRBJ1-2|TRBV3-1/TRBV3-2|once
ASSQVRDGYT
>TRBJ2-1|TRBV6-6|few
ASNLGGGAEQF
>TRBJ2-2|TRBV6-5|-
ASSYSTGITGELF
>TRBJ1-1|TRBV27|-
ASSFSIRGPNTEAF
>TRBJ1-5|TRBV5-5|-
ASSLTEQGTGQPQH
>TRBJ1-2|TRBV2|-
ASSVDRGPDGYT
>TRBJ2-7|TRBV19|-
ASSPASKAYEQY
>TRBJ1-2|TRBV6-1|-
ASSDRTAGYGYT
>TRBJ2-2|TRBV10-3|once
AISERGDTGELF